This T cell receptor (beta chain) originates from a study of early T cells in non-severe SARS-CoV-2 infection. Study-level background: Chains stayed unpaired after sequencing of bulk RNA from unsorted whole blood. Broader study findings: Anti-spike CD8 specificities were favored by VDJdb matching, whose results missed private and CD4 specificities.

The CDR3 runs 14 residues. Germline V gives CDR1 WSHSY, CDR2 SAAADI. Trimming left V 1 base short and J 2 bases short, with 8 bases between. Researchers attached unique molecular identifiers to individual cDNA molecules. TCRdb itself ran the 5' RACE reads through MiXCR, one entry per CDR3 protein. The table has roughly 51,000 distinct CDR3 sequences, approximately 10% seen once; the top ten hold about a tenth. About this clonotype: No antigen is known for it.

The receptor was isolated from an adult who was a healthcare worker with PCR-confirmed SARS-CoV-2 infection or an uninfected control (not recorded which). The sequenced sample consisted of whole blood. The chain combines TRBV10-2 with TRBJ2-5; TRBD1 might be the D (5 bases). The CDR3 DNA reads TGCGCCAGCAGTGAGTGGGGCATTCAAGAGACCCAGTACTTC. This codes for CASSEWGIQETQYF.